This TCR beta chain was identified during a study of human T cells and chemical hapten exposure. Overall study context: While the approximately 23-week study was under way, patients received diphenylcyclopropenone on the scalp every week.

Described time point: pre-sensitization, week 0. Treatment indicated: therapeutic diphenylcyclopropenone sensitization with weekly scalp DPC. This clonotype was recorded a few times. Its antigen is currently unknown. The CDR3 runs 13 residues. Germline trimming cut 6 bases from V and 8 bases from J; bases unmatched to any gene: 5. CDR1 and CDR2 from the germline V gene are DFQATT and SNEGSKA (reference sequence). Findings and caveats of the study: Among TCRs, those above 1 in 1000 frequency were unaffected by DPC sensitization.

TCRdb analysed the RACE reads with MiXCR anew, one entry per CDR3 protein. Of approximately 57,000 distinct CDR3 sequences detected, roughly a tenth appear once; the ten largest clones hold 8% to 10%. Sample: whole blood, taken in connection with sensitization to the hapten diphenylcyclopropenone (DPC). This TCR came from a man aged 35-49 years with alopecia areata. Some clones in this sample may be carry-over from other donors' samples. The J gene is TRBJ1-6, the V gene TRBV20-1, with 9 nucleotides matching TRBD1. The CDR3 DNA reads as TGCAGTGCCGCCCGGGACAGGGATTCACCCCTCCACTTT. It specifies CSAARDRDSPLHF.